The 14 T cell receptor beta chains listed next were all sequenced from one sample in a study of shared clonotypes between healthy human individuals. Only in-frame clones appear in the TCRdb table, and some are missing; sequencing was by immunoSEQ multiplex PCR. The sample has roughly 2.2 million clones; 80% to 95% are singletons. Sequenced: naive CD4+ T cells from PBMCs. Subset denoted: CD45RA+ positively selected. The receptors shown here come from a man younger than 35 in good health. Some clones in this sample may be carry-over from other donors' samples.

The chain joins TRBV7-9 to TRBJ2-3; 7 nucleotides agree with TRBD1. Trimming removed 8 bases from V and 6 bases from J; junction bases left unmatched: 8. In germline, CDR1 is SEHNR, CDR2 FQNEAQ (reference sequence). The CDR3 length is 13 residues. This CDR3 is CASYRTGPDTQYF. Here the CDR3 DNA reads TGTGCCAGCTACCGGACAGGCCCGGATACGCAGTATTTT.

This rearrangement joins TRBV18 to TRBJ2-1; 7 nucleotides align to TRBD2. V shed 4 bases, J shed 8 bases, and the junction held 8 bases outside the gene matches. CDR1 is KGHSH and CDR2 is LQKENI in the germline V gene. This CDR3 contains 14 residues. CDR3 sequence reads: CASSRSVREDEQFF. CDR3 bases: TGTGCCAGCTCACGATCGGTACGGGAGGATGAGCAGTTCTTC.

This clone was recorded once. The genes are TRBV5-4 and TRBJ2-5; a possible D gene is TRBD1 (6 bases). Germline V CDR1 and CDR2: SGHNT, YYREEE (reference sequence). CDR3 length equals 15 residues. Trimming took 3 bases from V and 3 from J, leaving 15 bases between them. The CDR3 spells CASSYGTTVKETQYF. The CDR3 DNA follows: TGTGCCAGCAGCTACGGGACAACGGTTAAAGAGACCCAGTACTTC.

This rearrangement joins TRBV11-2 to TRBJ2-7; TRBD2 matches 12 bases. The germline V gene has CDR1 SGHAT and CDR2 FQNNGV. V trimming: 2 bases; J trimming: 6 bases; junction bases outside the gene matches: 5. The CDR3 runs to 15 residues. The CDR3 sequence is CASSLLAGGPPEQYF. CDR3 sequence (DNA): TGTGCCAGCAGCTTACTAGCGGGAGGGCCCCCCGAGCAGTACTTC.

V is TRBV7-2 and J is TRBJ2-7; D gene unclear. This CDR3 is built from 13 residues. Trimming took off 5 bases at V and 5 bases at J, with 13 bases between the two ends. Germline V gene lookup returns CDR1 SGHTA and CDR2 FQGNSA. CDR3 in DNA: TGTGCCAGCAGCCGGCCTATGGGGAACGAGCAGTACTTC. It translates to CASSRPMGNEQYF.

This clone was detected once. The CDR3 loop is CASRPIAGGTDTQYF. In DNA form, the CDR3 reads TGTGCCAGCAGACCCATAGCGGGAGGAACAGATACGCAGTATTTT. The chain employs TRBV28 and TRBJ2-3; 10 positions match TRBD2. Germline V gene data show CDR1 as MDHEN and CDR2 as SYDVKM. CDR3 size: 15 residues. J was trimmed by 3 bases and V by 6 bases; bases with no gene match: 6.

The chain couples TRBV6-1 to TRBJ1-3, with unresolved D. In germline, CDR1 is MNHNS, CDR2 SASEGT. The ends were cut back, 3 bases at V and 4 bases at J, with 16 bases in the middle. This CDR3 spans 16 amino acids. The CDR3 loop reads CASSDTGYAFGNTIYF. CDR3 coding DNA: TGTGCCAGCAGTGACACCGGTTACGCCTTCGGAAACACCATATATTTT.

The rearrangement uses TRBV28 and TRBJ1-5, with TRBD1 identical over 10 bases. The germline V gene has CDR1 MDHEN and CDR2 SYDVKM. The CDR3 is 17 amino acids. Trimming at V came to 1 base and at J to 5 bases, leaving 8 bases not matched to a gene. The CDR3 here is CASSLLGQGRGDQPQHF. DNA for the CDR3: TGTGCCAGCAGTTTATTGGGACAGGGGCGAGGGGATCAGCCCCAGCATTTT.

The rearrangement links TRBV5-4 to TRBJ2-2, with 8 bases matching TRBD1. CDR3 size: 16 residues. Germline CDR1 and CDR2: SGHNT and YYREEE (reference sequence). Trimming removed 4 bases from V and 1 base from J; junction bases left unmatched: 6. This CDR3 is CASSGGTGGNTGELFF. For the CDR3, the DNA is TGTGCCAGCAGCGGGGGGACAGGAGGGAACACCGGGGAGCTGTTTTTT. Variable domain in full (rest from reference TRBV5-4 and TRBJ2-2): ETGVTQSPTHLIKTRGQQVTLRCSSQSGHNTVSWYQQALGQGPQFIFQYYREEENGRGNFPPRFSGLQFPNYSSELNVNALELDDSALYLCASSGGTGGNTGELFFGEGSRLTVL.

As DNA, the CDR3 is TGTGCCAGCAGCGTAAGCCCTCGGACGGAAGATGAAGCTTTCTTT. Protein: CASSVSPRTEDEAFF. V is TRBV9 and J is TRBJ1-1; no clear D. The CDR3 has 15 residues. V lost 1 base to trimming and J lost 7 bases, with 17 bases between them. Germline assignment: CDR1 SGDLS and CDR2 YYNGEE.

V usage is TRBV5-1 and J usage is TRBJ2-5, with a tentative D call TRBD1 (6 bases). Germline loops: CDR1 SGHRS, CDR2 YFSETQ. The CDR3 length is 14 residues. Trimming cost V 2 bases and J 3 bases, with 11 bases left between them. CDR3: CASSFRGGEETQYF. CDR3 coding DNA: TGCGCCAGCAGCTTCAGGGGCGGAGAAGAGACCCAGTACTTC.

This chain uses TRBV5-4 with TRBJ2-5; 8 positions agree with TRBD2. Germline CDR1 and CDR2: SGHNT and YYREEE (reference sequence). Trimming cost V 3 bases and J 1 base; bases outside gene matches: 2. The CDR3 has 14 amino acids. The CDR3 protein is CASSSGGPQETQYF. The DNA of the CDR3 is TGTGCCAGCAGCTCGGGAGGGCCCCAAGAGACCCAGTACTTC.

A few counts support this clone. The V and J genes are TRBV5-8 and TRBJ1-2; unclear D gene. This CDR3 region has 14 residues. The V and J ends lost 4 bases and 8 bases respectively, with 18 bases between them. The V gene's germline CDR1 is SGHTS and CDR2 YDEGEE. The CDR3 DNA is TGTGCCAGCAGCCAGGACGGCCAGATCTTCGGCTACACCTTC. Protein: CASSQDGQIFGYTF.

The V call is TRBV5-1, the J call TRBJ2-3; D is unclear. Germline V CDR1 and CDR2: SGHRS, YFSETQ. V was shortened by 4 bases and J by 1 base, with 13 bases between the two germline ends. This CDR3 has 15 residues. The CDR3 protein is CASSRDGQGTDTQYF. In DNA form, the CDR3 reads TGCGCCAGCAGCCGCGACGGGCAGGGCACAGATACGCAGTATTTT.